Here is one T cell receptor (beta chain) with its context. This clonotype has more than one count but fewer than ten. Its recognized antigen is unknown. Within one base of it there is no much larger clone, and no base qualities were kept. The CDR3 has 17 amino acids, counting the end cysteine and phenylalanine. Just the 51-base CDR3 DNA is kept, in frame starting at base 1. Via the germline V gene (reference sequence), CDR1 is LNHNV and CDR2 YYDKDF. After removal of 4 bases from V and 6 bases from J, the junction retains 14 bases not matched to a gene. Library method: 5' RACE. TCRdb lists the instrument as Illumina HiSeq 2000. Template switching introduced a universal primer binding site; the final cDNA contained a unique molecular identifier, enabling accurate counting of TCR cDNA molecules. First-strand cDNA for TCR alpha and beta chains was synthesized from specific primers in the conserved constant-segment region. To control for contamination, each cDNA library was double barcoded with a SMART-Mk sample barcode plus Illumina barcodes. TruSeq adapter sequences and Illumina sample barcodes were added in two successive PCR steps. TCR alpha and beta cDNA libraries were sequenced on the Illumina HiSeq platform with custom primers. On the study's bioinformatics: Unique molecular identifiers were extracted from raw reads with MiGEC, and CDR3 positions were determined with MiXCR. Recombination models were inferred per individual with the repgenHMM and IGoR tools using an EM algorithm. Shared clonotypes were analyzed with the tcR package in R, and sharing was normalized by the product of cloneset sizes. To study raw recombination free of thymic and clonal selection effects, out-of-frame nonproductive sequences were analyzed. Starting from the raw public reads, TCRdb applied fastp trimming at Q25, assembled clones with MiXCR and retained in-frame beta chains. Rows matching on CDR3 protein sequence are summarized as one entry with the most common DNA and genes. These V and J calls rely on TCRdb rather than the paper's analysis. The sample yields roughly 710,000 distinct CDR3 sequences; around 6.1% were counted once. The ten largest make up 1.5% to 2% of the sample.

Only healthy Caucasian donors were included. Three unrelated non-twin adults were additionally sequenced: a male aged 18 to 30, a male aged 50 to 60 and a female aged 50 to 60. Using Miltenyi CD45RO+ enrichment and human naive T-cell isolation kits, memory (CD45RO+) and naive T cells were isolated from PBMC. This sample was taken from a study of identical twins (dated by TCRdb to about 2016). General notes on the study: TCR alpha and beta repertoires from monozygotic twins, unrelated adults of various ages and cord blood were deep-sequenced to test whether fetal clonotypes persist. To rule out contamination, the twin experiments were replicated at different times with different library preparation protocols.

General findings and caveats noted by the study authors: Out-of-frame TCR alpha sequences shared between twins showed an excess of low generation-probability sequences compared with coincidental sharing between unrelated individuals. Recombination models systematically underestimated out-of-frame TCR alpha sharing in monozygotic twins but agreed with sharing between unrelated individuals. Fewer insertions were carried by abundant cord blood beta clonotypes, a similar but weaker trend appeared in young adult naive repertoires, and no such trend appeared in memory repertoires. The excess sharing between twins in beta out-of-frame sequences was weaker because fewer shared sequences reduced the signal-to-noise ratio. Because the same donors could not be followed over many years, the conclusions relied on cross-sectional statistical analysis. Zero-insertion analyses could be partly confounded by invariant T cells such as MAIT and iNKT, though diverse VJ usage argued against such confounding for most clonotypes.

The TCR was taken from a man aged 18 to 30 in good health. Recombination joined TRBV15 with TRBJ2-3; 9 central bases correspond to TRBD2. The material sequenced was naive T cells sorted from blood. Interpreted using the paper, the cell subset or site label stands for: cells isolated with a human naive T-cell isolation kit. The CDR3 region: CATSNDRLAGVSDTQYF. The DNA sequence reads TGTGCCACCAGCAACGATAGGTTAGCGGGAGTATCGGATACGCAGTATTTT.